This T cell receptor beta chain emerged from a study of T-cell reconstitution after alpha-beta-depleted transplantation in children. Study results and caveats: T-cell counts and diversity were attributed mostly to newly produced T cells one year after transplant. There were reportedly several hundred expanded graft clones from which alpha-beta T cells came about two months after transplant.

Ten or more counts support this clonotype. Its antigen is unknown. CDR3 length: 12 amino acids. Trimming removed 4 bases from V and 13 bases from J; junction bases left unmatched: 7. Germline V CDR1 and CDR2: MDHEN, SYDVKM. Preparation of the TCRbeta library involved a method that used unique molecular identifiers. TCRdb re-analysed the PCR reads in MiXCR, keeping a single row per CDR3 protein. The data contain more than 85,000 distinct CDR3 sequences, approximately 6% of them singletons. J is TRBJ2-1 and V is TRBV28; 7 positions agree with TRBD2. The clonotype comes from a female patient aged 2-9 years who had a stem cell transplant for Fanconi anemia, so the T cells may come from the graft donor. The sample here was PBMCs, mostly from graft donor cells, taken 60 days after TCRalphabeta/CD19-depleted stem cell transplant. Here the CDR3 DNA reads TGTGCCAGCAGTTATTTGACTAGCTTACAGTTCTTC. This encodes CASSYLTSLQFF.